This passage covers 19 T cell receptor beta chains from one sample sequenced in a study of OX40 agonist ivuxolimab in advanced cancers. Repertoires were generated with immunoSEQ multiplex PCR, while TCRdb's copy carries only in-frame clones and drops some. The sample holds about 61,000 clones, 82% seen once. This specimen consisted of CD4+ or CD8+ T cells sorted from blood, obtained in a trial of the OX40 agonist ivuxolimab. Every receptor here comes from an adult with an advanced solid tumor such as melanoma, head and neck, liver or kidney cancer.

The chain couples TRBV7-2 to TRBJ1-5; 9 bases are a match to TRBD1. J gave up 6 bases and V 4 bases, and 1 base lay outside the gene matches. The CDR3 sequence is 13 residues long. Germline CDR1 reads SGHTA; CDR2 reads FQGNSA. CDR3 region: CASSSDRGQPQHF. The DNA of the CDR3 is TGTGCCAGCAGCTCGGACAGGGGTCAGCCCCAGCATTTT.

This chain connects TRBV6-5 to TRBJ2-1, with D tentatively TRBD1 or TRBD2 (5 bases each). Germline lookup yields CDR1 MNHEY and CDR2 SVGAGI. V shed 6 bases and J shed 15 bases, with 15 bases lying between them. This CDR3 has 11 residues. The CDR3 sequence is CASRIASGPFF. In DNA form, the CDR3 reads TGTGCCAGCAGAATAGCGTCAGGGCCGTTCTTC.

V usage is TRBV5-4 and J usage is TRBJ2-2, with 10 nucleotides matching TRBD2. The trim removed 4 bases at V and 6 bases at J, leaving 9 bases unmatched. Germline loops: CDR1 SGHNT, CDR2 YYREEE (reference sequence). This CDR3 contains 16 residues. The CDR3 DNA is TGTGCCAGCAGCGAAAGACTAGCGGGTGGCCCCGGGGAGCTGTTTTTT. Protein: CASSERLAGGPGELFF.

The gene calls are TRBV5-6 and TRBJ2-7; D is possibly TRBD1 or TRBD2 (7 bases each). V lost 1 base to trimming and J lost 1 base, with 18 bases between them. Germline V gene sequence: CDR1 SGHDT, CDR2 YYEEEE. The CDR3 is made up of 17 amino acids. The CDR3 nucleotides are TGTGCCAGCAGCTTGTTGGGAGGGGGCGATGAGTCCTACGAGCAGTACTTC. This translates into CASSLLGGGDESYEQYF. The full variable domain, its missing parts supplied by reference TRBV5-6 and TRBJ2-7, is DAGVTQSPTHLIKTRGQQVTLRCSPKSGHDTVSWYQQALGQGPQFIFQYYEEEERQRGNFPDRFSGHQFPNYSSELNVNALLLGDSALYLCASSLLGGGDESYEQYFGPGTRLTVT.

The CDR3 is CASSSTRSRGSETQYF. CDR3 nucleotide sequence: TGTGCCAGCAGTTCTACCCGGAGCAGGGGGTCTGAGACCCAGTACTTC. The chain couples TRBV2 to TRBJ2-5, with 7 bases aligning to TRBD1. Germline V gene sequence: CDR1 SNHLY, CDR2 FYNNEI. This CDR3 has 16 residues. Germline trimming cut 5 bases from V and 5 bases from J; bases unmatched to any gene: 14.

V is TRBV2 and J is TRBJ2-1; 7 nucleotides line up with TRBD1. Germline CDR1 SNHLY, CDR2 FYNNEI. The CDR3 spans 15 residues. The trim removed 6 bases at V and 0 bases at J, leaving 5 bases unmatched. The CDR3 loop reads CASRKDRNSYNEQFF. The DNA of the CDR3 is TGTGCCAGCAGGAAGGACAGGAACTCCTACAATGAGCAGTTCTTC.

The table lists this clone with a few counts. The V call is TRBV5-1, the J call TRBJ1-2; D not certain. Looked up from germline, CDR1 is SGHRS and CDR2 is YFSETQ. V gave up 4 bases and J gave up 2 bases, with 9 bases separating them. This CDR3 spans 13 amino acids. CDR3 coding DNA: TGCGCCAGCAGCCCCGGGCAGAACTATGGCTACACCTTC. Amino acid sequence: CASSPGQNYGYTF.

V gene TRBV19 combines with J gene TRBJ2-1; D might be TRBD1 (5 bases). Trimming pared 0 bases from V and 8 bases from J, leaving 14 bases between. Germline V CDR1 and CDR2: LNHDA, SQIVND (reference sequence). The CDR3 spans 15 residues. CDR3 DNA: TGTGCCAGTAGTATAGATCGTGACAAAGGGGATGAGCAGTTCTTC. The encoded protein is CASSIDRDKGDEQFF.

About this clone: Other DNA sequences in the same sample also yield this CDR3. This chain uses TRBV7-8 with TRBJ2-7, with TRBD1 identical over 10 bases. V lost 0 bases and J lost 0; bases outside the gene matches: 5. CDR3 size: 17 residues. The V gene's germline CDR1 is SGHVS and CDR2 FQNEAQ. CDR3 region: CASSLAPWDRGSYEQYF. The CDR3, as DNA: TGTGCCAGCAGCTTAGCGCCGTGGGACAGGGGCTCCTACGAGCAGTACTTC.

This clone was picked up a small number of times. The CDR3: CASSSQGMQPQHF. As DNA, the CDR3 is TGTGCCAGCTCGTCACAGGGTATGCAGCCCCAGCATTTT. This rearrangement joins TRBV18 to TRBJ1-5; weak D call: TRBD1 (6 bases). CDR3 length: 13 residues. CDR1 KGHSH and CDR2 LQKENI come from the germline V gene. V gave up 6 bases and J gave up 7 bases, with 13 bases separating them.

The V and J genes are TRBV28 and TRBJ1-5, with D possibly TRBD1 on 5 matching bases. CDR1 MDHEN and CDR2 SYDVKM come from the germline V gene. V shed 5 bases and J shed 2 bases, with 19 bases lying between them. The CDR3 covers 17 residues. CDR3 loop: CASSQPRDSGRNQPQHF. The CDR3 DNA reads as TGTGCCAGCAGTCAACCCCGGGACTCGGGACGCAATCAGCCCCAGCATTTT. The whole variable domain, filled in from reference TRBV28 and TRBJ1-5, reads DVKVTQSSRYLVKRTGEKVFLECVQDMDHENMFWYRQDPGLGLRLIYFSYDVKMKEKGDIPEGYSVSREKKERFSLILESASTNQTSMYLCASSQPRDSGRNQPQHFGDGTRLSIL.

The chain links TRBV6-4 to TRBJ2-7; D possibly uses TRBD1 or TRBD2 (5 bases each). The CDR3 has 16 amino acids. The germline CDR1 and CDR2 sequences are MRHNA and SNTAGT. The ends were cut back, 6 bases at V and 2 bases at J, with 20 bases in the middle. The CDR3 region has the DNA TGTGCCAGCAGCCTAGGGTCGGGACCGAGCCCCTACGAGCAGTACTTC. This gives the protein CASSLGSGPSPYEQYF.

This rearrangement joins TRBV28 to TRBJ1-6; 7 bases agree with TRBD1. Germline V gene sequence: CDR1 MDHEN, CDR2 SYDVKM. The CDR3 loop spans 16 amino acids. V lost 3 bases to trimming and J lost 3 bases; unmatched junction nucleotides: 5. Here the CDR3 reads CASSFPGQDYNSPLHF. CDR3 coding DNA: TGTGCCAGCAGTTTTCCCGGACAGGACTATAATTCACCCCTCCACTTT.

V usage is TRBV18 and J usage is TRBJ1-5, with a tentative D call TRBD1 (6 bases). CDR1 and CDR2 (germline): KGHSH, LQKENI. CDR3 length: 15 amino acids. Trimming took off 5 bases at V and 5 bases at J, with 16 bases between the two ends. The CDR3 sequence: CASSATTGADQPQHF. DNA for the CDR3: TGTGCCAGCTCAGCTACGACAGGAGCAGATCAGCCCCAGCATTTT.

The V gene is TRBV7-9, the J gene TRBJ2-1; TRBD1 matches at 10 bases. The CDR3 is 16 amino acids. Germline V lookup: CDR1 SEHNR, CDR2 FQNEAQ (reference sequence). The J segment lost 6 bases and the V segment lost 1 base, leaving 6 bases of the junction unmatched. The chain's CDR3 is CASSLGAGQGPNEQFF. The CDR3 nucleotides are TGTGCCAGCAGCTTAGGTGCGGGACAGGGGCCCAATGAGCAGTTCTTC.

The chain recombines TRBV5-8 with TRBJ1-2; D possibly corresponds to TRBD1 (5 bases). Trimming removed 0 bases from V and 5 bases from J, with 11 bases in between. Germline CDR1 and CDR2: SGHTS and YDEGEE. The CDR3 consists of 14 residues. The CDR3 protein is CASSLESGSYGYTF. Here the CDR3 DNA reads TGTGCCAGCAGCTTGGAATCAGGGTCTTATGGCTACACCTTC.

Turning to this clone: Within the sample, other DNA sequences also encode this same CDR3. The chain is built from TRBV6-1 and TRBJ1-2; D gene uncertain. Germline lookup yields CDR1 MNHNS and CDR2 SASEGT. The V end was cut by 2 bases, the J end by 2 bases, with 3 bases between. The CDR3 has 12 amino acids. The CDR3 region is CASSESNYGYTF. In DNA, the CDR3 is TGTGCCAGCAGTGAATCGAACTATGGCTACACCTTC.

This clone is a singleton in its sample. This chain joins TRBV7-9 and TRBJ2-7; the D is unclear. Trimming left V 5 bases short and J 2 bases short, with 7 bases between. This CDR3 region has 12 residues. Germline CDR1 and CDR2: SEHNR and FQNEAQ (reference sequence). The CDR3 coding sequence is TGTGCCAGCAGCAGACTCGCCTACGAGCAGTACTTC. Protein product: CASSRLAYEQYF.

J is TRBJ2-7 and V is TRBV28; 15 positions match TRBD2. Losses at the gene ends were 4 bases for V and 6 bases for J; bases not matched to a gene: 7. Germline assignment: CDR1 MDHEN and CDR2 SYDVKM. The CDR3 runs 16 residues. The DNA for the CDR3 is TGTGCCAGCAGTTCCCTCGGACTAGCGGGAGGGCCCGAGCAGTACTTC. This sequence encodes CASSSLGLAGGPEQYF.